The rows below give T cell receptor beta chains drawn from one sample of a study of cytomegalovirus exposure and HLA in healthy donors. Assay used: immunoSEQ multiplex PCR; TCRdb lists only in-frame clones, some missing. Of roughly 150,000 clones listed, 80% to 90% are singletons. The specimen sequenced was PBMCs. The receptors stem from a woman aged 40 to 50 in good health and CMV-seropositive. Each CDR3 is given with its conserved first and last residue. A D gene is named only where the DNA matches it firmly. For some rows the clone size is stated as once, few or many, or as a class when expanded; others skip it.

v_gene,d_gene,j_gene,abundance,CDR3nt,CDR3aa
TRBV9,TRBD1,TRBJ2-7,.,TGTGCCAGCAGCGTAGGACAGGGCCCCGGGTACGAGCAGTACTTC,CASSVGQGPGYEQYF
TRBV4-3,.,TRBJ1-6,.,TGCGCCAGCAGCCATACAGGTTTGAGGAATTCACCCCTCCACTTT,CASSHTGLRNSPLHF
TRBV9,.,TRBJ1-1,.,TGTGCCAGCAGCGCACTCGCTCGAAATGAAGCTTTCTTT,CASSALARNEAFF
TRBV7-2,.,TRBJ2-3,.,TGTGCCAGCCTTCGTAGTGCTGGAGAAGATACGCAGTATTTT,CASLRSAGEDTQYF
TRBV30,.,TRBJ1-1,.,TGTGCCTGGAGAAGAATTAGAGGCAGGAACACTGAAGCTTTCTTT,CAWRRIRGRNTEAFF
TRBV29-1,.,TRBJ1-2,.,TGCAGCGTCGGGGGGGGACCCCACTATGGCTACACCTTC,CSVGGGPHYGYTF
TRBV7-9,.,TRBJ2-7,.,TGTGCCAGCAGCCCACGGCTCCGGGACAAGGAGCCCTACGAGCAGTACTTC,CASSPRLRDKEPYEQYF
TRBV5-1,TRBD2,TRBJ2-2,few,TGCGCCAGCAGAAAGGGCGGGGGGGCCGACGGGGAGCTGTTTTTT,CASRKGGGADGELFF
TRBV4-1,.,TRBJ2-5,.,TGCGCCAGCAGCCTAGCCAGGGAAGCGCTAGAGCAGTACTTC,CASSLAREALEQYF
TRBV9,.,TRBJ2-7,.,TGTGCCAGCAGCGCCGGGACTGTGTACGAGCAGTACTTC,CASSAGTVYEQYF
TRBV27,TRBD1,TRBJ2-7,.,TGTGCCAGCAGGCCCCGGGACAGGGTGGCCGAGCAGTACTTC,CASRPRDRVAEQYF
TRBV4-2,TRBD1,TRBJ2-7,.,TGTGCCAGCAGCCTGGGGACAGGGCCTGACGAGCAGTACTTC,CASSLGTGPDEQYF
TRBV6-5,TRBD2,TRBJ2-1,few,TGTGCCAGCAGTTACTCGACGGGGGGTGGGTACAATGAGCAGTTCTTC,CASSYSTGGGYNEQFF
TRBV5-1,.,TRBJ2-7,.,TGCGCCAGCAGCTTAGACCTACGCGGGTACGAGCAGTACTTC,CASSLDLRGYEQYF
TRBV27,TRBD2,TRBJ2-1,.,TGTGCCAGCAGTTTTCGACTAGCGGGCGTTAATGAGCAGTTCTTC,CASSFRLAGVNEQFF
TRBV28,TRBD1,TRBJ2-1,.,TGTGCCAGCAGTAGGGAATACAGGGGCTTCTACAATGAGCAGTTCTTC,CASSREYRGFYNEQFF
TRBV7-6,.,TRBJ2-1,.,TGTGCCAGCAGCTTAGTGGTTGGCGGGCGAGCCTACAATGAGCAGTTCTTC,CASSLVVGGRAYNEQFF
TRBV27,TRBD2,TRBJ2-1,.,TGTGCCAGCAGTACCACTACCTCCGGGACTAGCATAGCCAATGAGCAGTTCTTC,CASSTTTSGTSIANEQFF
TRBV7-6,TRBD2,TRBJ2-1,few,TGTGCCAGCAGCTTAAACTCCCACGAGGGAGGGAGTGAGCAGTTCTTC,CASSLNSHEGGSEQFF
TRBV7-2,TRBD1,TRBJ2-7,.,TGTGCCAGCAGCTTAGTGGGACAGGGGTTCTACGAGCAGTACTTC,CASSLVGQGFYEQYF
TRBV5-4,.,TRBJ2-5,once,TGTGCCAGCAGCTTGGAAACAGGAAATGTAAAGACCCAGTACTTC,CASSLETGNVKTQYF
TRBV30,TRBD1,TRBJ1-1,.,TGTGCCTGGAGTGCGGGACAGGGGAACACTGAAGCTTTCTTT,CAWSAGQGNTEAFF
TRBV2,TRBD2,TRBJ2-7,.,TGTGCCAGCAGTGATCTAGCGGGAGGAGCCCACGAGCAGTACTTC,CASSDLAGGAHEQYF
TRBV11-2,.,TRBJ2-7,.,TGTGCCAGCAGCTTAGCCACAGGGACCGAGCAGTACTTC,CASSLATGTEQYF
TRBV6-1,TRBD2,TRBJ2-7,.,TGTGCCAGCAGTGAACTGACTAGCAGGTACGAGCAGTACTTC,CASSELTSRYEQYF
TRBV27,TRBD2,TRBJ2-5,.,TGTGCCAGCAGTAGTGGCGGGAGAGGTCTCCAAGAGACCCAGTACTTC,CASSSGGRGLQETQYF
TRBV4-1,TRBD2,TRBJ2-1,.,TGCGCCAGCAGCCCAGCTCGTCTAGCGGGAGGCTCCAATGAGCAGTTCTTC,CASSPARLAGGSNEQFF
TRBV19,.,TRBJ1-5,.,TGTGCCAGTACAAGGGAGGGCCCCCAGCATTTT,CASTREGPQHF
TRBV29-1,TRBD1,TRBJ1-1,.,TGCAGCGTTGATCACCCCAGGGGGGCAACGAACACTGAAGCTTTCTTT,CSVDHPRGATNTEAFF
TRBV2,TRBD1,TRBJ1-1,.,TGTGCCAGCAGTTTACAGGGGGCAGACACTGAAGCTTTCTTT,CASSLQGADTEAFF
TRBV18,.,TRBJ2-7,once,TGTGCCAGCTCACCACCGAAAGGGACAAACTCCTACGAGCAGTACTTC,CASSPPKGTNSYEQYF
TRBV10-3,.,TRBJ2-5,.,TGTGCCATCAGTCCCGGGGCGGGGGCAGATGAGCAGTACTTC,CAISPGAGADEQYF
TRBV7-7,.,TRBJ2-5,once,TGTGCTAGCAGCTTAGCGCGGCAGGGTAGAGAGACCCAGTACTTC,CASSLARQGRETQYF
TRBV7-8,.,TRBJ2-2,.,TGTGCCAGCAGCCCGGTAGGACTCCGACCGTTTAACACCGGGGAGCTGTTTTTT,CASSPVGLRPFNTGELFF
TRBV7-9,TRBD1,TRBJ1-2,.,TGTGCCAGCAGTTCCCGGGACAGGGCTAACTATGGCTACACCTTC,CASSSRDRANYGYTF
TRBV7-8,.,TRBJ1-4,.,TGTGCCAGCAATCGGGAAATCGGTGAAAAACTGTTTTTT,CASNREIGEKLFF
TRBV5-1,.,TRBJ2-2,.,TGCGCCAGTTCTACGGTCCGGGGTGCCGGGGAGCTGTTTTTT,CASSTVRGAGELFF
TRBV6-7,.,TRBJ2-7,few,TGTGCCAGCAGTTATAGGAGGCTTCCACCAGCAGGTTACTACTACGAGCAGTACTTC,CASSYRRLPPAGYYYEQYF
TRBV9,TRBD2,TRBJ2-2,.,TGTGCCAGCAGCGTGGCCCTCGGGGCGGGAGGGCCTGGGGAGCTGTTTTTT,CASSVALGAGGPGELFF
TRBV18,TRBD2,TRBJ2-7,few,TGTGCCAGCTCACCACTCGGGACTACGCCTCTGTTC,CASSPLGTTPLF
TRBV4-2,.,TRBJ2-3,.,TGTGCCAGCAGCCAAGGAACCGGGGGAGGTGGAGATACGCAGTATTTT,CASSQGTGGGGDTQYF
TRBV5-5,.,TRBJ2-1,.,TGTGCCAGCAGCGCGGGACAGCGATACAATGAGCAGTTCTTC,CASSAGQRYNEQFF
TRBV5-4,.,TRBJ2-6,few,TGTGCCAGCAGCTTGGTCAGGGGTCGGAGTGGGGCCAACGTCCTGACTTTC,CASSLVRGRSGANVLTF
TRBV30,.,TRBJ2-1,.,TGTGCCTGGAGTTCGCAGGTGGCCAATGAGCAGTTCTTC,CAWSSQVANEQFF
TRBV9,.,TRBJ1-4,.,TGTGCCAGCAGCGTAGCCCCCCGGCAGGGCGAAAAACTGTTTTTT,CASSVAPRQGEKLFF
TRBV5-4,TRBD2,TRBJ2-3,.,TGTGCCCTAAAGGGTCCAGCGGGGGGAGAAACAGATACGCAGTATTTT,CALKGPAGGETDTQYF
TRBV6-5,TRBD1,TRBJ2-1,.,TGTGCCAGCAGTTACTTGGGACAGGGCAGTGAGCAGTTCTTC,CASSYLGQGSEQFF
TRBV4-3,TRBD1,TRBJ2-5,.,TGCGCCAGCAGCCGCGGACAGGCTTTGTCGCGACAAGAGACCCAGTACTTC,CASSRGQALSRQETQYF
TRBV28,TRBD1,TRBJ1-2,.,TGTGCCAGCAGTTTCAGGGACAGGGAGCTTCAGGGCTACACCTTC,CASSFRDRELQGYTF
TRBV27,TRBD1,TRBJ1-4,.,TGTGCCAGCAGTACAGGGGTACCTAATGAAAAACTGTTTTTT,CASSTGVPNEKLFF
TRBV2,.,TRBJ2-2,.,TGTGCCAGCAGATTTCTAGCGTTGAACACCGGGGAGCTGTTTTTT,CASRFLALNTGELFF
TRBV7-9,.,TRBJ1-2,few,TGTGCCAGCAGCCCTCGAGGGGAGGTAGGCTACACCTTC,CASSPRGEVGYTF
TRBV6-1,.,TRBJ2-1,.,TGTGCCACCCATGCGAGGGGGTACAATGAGCAGTTCTTC,CATHARGYNEQFF
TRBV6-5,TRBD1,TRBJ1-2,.,TGTGCCAGCAGTCAGACAGGGGGTGAAGGCTACACCTTC,CASSQTGGEGYTF
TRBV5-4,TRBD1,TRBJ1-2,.,TGTGCGAGCCGGGTAATTGGACAGGGCCTTTATGGCTACACCTTC,CASRVIGQGLYGYTF
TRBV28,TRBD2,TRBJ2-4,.,TGTGCCAGCCGGGGCGGGAGTGCCAAAAACATTCAGTACTTC,CASRGGSAKNIQYF
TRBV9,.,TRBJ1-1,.,TGTGCCAGCAGCGTAGAGGGACATCGGAGTTCTAGGGCTTTCTTT,CASSVEGHRSSRAFF
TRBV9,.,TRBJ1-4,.,TGTGCCAGCAGCGTAGGATCAGGGTCGAATGAAAAACTGTTTTTT,CASSVGSGSNEKLFF
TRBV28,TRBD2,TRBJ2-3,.,TGTGCCAGCAGTTTACTAGCGGGTTTCACAGATACGCAGTATTTT,CASSLLAGFTDTQYF